This TCR beta chain comes out of a study of PD-1 blockade in classical Hodgkin lymphoma. Data came from immunoSEQ multiplex PCR; TCRdb stores just in-frame clones and leaves some out. This sample has roughly 21,000 clones; approximately 85% occur once, and the top ten carry less than 15%. Germline CDR1 reads MDHEN; CDR2 reads SYDVKM. Trimming left V 7 bases short and J 3 bases short, with 12 bases between. The CDR3 has 13 amino acids. Time point noted: cycle 4 day 1 (C4D1), after 6 weeks of nivolumab. After autologous stem cell transplantation all patients relapsed, and prior brentuximab vedotin exposure differed between cohorts.

The input for sequencing was peripheral blood mononuclear cells (PBMCs), taken before the fourth cycle of nivolumab. The V gene is TRBV28, the J gene TRBJ2-5; tentative D call: TRBD1 (5 bases). This receptor was identified in a human donor with classical Hodgkin lymphoma. Written as DNA, the CDR3 is TGTGCCAGCAATAACAGGAGAGAAGAGACCCAGTACTTC. Protein product: CASNNRREETQYF.